This TCR beta chain was captured in a study of blood T cell repertoires in COVID-19. Study context: Researchers got acute and convalescent COVID-19 samples from the United States, Italy and Spain.

Authors' processing steps: Amplified reference gene primers provided the basis for estimating nucleated cell counts. Data came from immunoSEQ multiplex PCR; TCRdb stores just in-frame clones and leaves some out. The DNA gave D and trimming, while V, J and clone size come from that table. The profile covers 100,000 to 150,000 clones, with roughly four fifths appearing a single time and 7.9% taken by the ten largest. This clonotype was obtained from a human donor in a cohort sampled during active COVID-19. Sequencing input: peripheral blood.

CDR3: CASSLTGATGNTIYF. The CDR3 bases are TGTGCCAGCAGCTTAACAGGGGCGACTGGAAACACCATATATTTT. The J gene is TRBJ1-3, the V gene TRBV7-6, with 7 bases that match TRBD1. The CDR3 extends over 15 amino acids. The V segment lost 2 bases and the J segment 2 bases; nucleotides outside the gene matches: 3. The germline gives CDR1 SGHVS, CDR2 FNYEAQ.